This T cell receptor beta chain derives from a study of chemoradiotherapy in HPV16-positive cancers. Study at large: Functional T-cell assays on a couple of HPV16-positive patients' cells defined candidate HPV-specific clones and common TCR motifs. Broader study findings: Better recurrence-free survival went with HPV-responsive T-cell expansion in HPV16-positive patients. Candidate HPV-specific clones and E7-related TCR motifs grew in tumor during treatment.

This clone has just a few counts. Its antigen is not known. The assay was immunoSEQ multiplex PCR, and TCRdb's table has in-frame clones only and misses some. Of about 900 clones detected, roughly nine tenths appear once; the ten largest clones hold roughly 8%. V was clipped by 6 bases and J by 6 bases, with 8 bases between them. The germline V gene encodes CDR1 MNHEY and CDR2 SVGAGI. This CDR3 contains 12 residues. Repertoires were sampled repeatedly during chemoradiotherapy. The sequencing used tumor tissue, collected from a patient who underwent chemoradiotherapy. The chain combines TRBV6-5 with TRBJ2-2, with no clear D. This sequence originates from a human donor with HPV-associated anogenital cancer. CDR3 coding DNA: TGTGCCAGCAGGCCGTGGGCCGGGGAGCTGTTTTTT. Translated: CASRPWAGELFF.